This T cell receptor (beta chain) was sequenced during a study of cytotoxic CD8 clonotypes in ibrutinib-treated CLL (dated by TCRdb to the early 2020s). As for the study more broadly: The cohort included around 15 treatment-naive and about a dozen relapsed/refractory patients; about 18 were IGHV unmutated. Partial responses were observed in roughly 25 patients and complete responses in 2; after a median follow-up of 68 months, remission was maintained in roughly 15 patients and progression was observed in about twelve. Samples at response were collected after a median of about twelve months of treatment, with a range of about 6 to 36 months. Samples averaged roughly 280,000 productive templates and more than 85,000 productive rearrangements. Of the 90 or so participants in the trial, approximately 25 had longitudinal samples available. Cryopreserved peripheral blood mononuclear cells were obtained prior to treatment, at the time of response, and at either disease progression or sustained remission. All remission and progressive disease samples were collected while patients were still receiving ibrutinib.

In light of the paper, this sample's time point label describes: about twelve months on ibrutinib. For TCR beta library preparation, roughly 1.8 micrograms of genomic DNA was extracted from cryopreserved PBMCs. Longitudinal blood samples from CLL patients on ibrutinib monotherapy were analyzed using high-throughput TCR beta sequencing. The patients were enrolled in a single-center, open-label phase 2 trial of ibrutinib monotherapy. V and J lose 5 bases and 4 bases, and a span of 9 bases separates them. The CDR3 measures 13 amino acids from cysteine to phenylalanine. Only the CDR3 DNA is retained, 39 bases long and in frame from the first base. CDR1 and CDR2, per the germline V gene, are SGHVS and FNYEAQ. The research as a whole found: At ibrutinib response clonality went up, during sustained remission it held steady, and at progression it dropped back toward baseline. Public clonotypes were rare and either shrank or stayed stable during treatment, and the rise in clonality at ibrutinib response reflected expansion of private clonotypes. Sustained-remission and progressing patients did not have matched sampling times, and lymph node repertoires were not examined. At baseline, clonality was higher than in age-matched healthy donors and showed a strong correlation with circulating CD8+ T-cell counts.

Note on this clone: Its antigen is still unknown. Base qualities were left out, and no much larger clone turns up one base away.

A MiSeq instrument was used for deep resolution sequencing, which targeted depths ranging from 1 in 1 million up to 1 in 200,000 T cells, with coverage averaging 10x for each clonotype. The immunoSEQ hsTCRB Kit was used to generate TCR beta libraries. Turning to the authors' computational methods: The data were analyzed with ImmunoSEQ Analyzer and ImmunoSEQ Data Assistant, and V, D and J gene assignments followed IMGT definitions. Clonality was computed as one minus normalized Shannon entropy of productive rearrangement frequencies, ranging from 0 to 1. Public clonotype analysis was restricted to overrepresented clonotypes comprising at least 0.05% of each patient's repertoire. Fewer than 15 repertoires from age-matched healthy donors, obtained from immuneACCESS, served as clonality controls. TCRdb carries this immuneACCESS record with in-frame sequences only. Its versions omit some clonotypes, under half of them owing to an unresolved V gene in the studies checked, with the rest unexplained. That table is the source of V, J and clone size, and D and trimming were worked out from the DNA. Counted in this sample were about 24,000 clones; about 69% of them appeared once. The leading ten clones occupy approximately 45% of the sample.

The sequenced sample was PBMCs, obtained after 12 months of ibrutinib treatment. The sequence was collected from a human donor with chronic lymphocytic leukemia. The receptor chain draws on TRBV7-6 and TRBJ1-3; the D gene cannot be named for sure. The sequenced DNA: TGTGCCAGCAGCGCCCAGGAGGGAAACACCATATATTTT. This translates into CASSAQEGNTIYF.